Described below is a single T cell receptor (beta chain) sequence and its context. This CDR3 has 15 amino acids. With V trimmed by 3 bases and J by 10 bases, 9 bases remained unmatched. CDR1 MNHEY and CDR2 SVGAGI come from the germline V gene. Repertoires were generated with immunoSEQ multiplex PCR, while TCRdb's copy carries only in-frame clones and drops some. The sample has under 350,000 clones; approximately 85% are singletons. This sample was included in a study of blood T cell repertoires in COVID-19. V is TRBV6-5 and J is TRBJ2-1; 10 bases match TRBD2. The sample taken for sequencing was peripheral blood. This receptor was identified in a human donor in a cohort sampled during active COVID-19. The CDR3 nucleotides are TGTGCCAGCAGTTATGAGCGGGGGGGCCCCGAGGAGCAGTTCTTC. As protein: CASSYERGGPEEQFF.